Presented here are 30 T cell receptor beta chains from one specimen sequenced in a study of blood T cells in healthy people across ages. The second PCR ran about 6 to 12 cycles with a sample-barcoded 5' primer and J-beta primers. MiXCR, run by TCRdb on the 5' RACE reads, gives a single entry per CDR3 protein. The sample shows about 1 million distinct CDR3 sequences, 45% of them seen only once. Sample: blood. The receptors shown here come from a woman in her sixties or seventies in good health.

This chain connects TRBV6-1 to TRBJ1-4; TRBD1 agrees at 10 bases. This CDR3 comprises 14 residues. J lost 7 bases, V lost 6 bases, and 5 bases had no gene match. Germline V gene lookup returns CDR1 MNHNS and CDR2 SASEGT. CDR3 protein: CASRGTGESEKLFF. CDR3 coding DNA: TGTGCCAGCAGGGGGACAGGGGAAAGTGAAAAACTGTTTTTT.

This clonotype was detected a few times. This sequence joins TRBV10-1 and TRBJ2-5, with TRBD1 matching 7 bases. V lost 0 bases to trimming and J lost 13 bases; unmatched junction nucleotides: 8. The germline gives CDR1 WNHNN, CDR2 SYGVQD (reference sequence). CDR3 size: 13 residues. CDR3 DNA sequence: TGCGCCAGCAGTGAGTCTCCTAGGGGACAGTCGTACTTC. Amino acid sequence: CASSESPRGQSYF.

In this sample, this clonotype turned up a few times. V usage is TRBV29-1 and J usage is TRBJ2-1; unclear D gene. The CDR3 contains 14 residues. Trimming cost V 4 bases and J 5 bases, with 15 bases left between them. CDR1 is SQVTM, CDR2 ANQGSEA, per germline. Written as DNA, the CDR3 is TGCAGCGTTGTTACAAGGGTGCGACACAATGAGCAGTTCTTC. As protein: CSVVTRVRHNEQFF.

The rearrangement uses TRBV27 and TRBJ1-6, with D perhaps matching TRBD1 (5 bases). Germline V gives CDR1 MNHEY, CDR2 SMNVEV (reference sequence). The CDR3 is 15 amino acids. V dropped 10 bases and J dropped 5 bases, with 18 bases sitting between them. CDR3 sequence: CATKTTASHNSPLHF. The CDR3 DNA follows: TGTGCCACCAAAACGACAGCTTCCCATAATTCACCCCTCCACTTT.

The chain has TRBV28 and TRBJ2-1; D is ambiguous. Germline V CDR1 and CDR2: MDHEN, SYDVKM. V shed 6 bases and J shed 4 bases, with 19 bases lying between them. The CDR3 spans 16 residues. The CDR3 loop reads CASSPPYSGSYNEQFF. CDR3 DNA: TGTGCCAGCAGCCCTCCCTATTCAGGAAGTTACAATGAGCAGTTCTTC.

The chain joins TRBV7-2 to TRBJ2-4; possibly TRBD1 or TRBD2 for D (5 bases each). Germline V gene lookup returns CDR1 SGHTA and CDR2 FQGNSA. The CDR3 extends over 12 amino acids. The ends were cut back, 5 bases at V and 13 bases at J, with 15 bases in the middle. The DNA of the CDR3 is TGTGCCAGCAGCGGGGTCGGGGACGCCCAGTACTTC. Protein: CASSGVGDAQYF.

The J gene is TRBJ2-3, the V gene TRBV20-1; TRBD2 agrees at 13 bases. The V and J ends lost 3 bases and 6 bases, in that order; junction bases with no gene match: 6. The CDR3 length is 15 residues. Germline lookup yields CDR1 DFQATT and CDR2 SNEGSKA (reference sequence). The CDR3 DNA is TGCAGTGCTAGGGAAACTAGCGGGAGGGCTGATACGCAGTATTTT. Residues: CSARETSGRADTQYF.

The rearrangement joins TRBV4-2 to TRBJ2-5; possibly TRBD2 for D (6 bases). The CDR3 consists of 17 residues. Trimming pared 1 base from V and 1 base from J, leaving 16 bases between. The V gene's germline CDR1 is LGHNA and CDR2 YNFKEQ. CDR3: CASSQGSSRGTQETQYF. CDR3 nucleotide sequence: TGTGCCAGCAGCCAAGGCAGCTCGCGGGGCACCCAAGAGACCCAGTACTTC.

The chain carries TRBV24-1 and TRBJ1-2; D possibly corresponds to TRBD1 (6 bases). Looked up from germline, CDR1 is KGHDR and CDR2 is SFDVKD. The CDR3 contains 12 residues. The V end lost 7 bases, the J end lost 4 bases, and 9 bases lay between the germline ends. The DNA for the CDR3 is TGTGCCACCAGGGACAGACTCTATGGCTACACCTTC. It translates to CATRDRLYGYTF.

CDR3 in amino acids: CASSLAEGQVRYEQYF. In nucleotides, the CDR3 is TGCGCCAGCAGCTTGGCCGAGGGACAGGTTCGCTACGAGCAGTACTTC. V is TRBV5-1 and J is TRBJ2-7; 8 bases fit TRBD1. CDR3 length: 16 amino acids. The V gene end was trimmed by 0 bases and the J gene end by 3 bases; junction bases not matched to a gene: 8. Germline values: CDR1 SGHRS, CDR2 YFSETQ.

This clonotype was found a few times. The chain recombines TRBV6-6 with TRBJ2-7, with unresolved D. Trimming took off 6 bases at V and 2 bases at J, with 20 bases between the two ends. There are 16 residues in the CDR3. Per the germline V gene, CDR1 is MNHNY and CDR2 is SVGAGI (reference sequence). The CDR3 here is CASSPLRRDIAYEQYF. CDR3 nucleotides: TGTGCCAGCAGCCCCCTCCGTAGAGACATAGCCTACGAGCAGTACTTC.

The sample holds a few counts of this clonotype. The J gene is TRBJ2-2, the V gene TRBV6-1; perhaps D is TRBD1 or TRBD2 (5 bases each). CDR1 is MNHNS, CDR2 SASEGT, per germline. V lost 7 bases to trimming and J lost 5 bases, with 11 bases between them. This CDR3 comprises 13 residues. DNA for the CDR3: TGTGCCAGCACCGTGGGGGAAACCGGGGAGCTGTTTTTT. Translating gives CASTVGETGELFF.

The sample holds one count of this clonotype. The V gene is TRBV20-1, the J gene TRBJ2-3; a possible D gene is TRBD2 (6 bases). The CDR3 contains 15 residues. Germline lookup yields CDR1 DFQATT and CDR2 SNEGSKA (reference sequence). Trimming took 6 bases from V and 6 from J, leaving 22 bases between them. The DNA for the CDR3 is TGCAGTGCCTCGCGGCGCGGAGGGTACGTGGATACGCAGTATTTT. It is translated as CSASRRGGYVDTQYF.

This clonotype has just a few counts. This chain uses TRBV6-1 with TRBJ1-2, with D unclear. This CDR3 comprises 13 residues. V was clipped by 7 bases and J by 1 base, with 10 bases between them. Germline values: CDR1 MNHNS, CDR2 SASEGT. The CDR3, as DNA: TGTGCCAGCACCCACAGTCATAACTATGGCTACACCTTC. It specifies CASTHSHNYGYTF.

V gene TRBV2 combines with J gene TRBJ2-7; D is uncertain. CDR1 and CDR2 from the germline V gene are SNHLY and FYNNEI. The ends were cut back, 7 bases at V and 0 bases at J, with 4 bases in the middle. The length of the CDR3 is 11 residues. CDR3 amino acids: CASTISYEQYF. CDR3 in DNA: TGTGCCAGCACTATCTCCTACGAGCAGTACTTC.

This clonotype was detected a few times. The CDR3 protein is CASSQEGGVYTEAFF. The CDR3 DNA reads TGCGCCAGCAGCCAGGAGGGGGGGGTCTACACTGAAGCTTTCTTT. This chain joins TRBV4-1 and TRBJ1-1, with a tentative D call TRBD1 (6 bases). This CDR3 spans 15 amino acids. Deletions cut 3 bases from V and 3 bases from J, with 14 bases between. The germline gives CDR1 MGHRA, CDR2 YSYEKL.

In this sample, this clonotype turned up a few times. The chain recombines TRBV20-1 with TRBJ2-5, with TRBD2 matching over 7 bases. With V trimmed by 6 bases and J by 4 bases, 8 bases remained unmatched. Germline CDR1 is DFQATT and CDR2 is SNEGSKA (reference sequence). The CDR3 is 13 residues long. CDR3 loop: CSATGLTIETQYF. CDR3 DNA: TGCAGTGCGACGGGACTAACGATAGAGACCCAGTACTTC.

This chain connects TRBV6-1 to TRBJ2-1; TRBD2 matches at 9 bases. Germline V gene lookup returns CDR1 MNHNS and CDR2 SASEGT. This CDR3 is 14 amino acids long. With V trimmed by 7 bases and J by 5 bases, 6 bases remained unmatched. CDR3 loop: CASMPGLANNEQFF. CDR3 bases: TGTGCCAGCATGCCGGGACTAGCCAACAATGAGCAGTTCTTC.

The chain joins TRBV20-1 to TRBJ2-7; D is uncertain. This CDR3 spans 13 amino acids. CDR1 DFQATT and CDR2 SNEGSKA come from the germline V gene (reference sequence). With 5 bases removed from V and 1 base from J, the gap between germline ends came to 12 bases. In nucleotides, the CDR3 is TGCAGTGCTTTCTACAGCGCGTCCTACGAGCAGTACTTC. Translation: CSAFYSASYEQYF.

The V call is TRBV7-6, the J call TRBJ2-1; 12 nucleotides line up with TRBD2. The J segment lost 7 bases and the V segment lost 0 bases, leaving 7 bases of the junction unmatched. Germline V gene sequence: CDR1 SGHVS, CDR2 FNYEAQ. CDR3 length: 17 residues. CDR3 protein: CASSLAPLAGGPNEQFF. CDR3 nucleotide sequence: TGTGCCAGCAGCTTAGCACCTCTAGCGGGAGGGCCGAATGAGCAGTTCTTC.

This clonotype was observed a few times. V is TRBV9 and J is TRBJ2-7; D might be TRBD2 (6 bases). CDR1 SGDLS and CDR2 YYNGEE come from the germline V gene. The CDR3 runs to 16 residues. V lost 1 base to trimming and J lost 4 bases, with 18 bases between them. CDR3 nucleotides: TGTGCCAGCAGCGTAAGGTCGGGAGCGCCTCAGTACGAGCAGTACTTC. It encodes CASSVRSGAPQYEQYF.

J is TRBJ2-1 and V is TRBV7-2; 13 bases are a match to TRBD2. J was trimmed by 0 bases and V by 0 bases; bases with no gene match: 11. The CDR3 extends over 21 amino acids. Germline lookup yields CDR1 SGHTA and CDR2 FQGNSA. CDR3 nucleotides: TGTGCCAGCAGCTTAGCTGCACTAGCGGGAGGGCCCGACAGCTCCTACAATGAGCAGTTCTTC. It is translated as CASSLAALAGGPDSSYNEQFF.

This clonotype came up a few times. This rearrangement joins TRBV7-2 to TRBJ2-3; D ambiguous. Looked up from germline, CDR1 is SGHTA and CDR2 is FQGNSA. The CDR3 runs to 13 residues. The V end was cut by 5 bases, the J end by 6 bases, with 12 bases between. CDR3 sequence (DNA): TGTGCCAGCAGCCCCCCGTCCGAGGATACGCAGTATTTT. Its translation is CASSPPSEDTQYF.

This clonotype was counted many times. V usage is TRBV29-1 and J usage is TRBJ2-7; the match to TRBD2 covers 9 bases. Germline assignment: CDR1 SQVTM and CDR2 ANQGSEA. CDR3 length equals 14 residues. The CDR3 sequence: CSVQLAGSSYEQYF. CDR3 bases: TGCAGTGTCCAACTAGCGGGTAGCTCCTACGAGCAGTACTTC.

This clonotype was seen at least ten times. The CDR3 bases are TGCAGCGTGAGGGAATTCTACGAGCAGTACTTC. Its protein product is CSVREFYEQYF. V gene TRBV29-1 combines with J gene TRBJ2-7; TRBD2 is a possible D gene (5 bases). V shed 6 bases and J shed 3 bases, with 9 bases lying between them. The CDR3 has 11 amino acids. The V gene's germline CDR1 is SQVTM and CDR2 ANQGSEA.

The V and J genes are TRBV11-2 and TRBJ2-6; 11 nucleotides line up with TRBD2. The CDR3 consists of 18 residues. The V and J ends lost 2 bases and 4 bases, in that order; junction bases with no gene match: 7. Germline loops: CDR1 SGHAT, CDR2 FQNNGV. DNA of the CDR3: TGTGCCAGCAGCTTACGGGTAGCGGGAGGGCAAGGGGCCAACGTCCTGACTTTC. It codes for CASSLRVAGGQGANVLTF.

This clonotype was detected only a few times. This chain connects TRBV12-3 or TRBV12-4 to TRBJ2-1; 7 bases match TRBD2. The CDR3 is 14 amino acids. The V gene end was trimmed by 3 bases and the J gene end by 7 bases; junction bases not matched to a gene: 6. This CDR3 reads CASSFGGLLNEQFF. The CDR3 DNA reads TGTGCCAGCAGTTTTGGGGGACTACTTAATGAGCAGTTCTTC.

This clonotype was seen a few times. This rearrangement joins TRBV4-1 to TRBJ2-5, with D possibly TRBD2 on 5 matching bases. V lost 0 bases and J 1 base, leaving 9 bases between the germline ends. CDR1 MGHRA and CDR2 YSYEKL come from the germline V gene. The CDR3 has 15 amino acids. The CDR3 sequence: CASSQDDLAQETQYF. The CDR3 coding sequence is TGCGCCAGCAGCCAAGACGATCTAGCCCAAGAGACCCAGTACTTC.

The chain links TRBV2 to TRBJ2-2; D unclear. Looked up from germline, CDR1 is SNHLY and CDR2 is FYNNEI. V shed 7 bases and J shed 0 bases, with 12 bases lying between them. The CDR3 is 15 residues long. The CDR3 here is CASKYRRTNTGELFF. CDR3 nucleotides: TGTGCCAGCAAGTATAGGCGAACGAACACCGGGGAGCTGTTTTTT.

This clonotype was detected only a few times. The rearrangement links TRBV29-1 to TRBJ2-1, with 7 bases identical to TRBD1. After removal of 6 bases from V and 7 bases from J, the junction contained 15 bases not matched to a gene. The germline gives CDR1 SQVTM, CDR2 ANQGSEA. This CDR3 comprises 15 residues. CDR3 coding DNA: TGCAGCGTCGCTTCAGGGGGAGCTGGGCGGAATGAGCAGTTCTTC. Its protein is CSVASGGAGRNEQFF.